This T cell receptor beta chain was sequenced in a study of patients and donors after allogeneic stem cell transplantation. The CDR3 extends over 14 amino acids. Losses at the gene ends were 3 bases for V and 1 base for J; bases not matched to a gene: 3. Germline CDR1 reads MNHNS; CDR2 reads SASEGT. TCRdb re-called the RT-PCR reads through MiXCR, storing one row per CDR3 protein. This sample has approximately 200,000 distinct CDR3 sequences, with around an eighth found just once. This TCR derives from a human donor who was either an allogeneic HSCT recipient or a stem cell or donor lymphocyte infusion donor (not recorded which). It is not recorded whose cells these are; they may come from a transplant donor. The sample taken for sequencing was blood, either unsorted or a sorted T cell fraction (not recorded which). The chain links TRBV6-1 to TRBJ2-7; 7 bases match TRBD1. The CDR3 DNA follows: TGTGCCAGCAGTGACAGGGGGATTTCCTACGAGCAGTACTTC. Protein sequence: CASSDRGISYEQYF.